One sample yielded the 14 T cell receptor beta chains listed below, sequenced in a study of Tregs in tolerant kidney transplant recipients. Measured with immunoSEQ multiplex PCR; TCRdb has only the in-frame clones, and not every one. The sample has approximately 90,000 clones; around 94% are singletons. The sequenced material came from CD8+ T cells from blood. The receptors were gathered from a human donor in good health.

This clone was counted once. The gene calls are TRBV10-1 and TRBJ2-5; D possibly corresponds to TRBD2 (5 bases). The J call could be wrong; TRBJ2-7 is a better fit for the DNA end. This CDR3 spans 14 amino acids. Germline-derived CDR1 and CDR2 are WNHNN and SYGVQD (reference sequence). CDR3 DNA sequence: TGCGCCAGCAGTGAGACTAGAGCCTCCTACGAGCAGTACTTC. Translation gives CASSETRASYEQYF.

The chain combines TRBV7-9 with TRBJ2-2; possible D gene TRBD1, 6 bases. V lost 4 bases and J 0 bases, leaving 12 bases between the germline ends. The CDR3 runs to 16 residues. Germline V gene sequence: CDR1 SEHNR, CDR2 FQNEAQ (reference sequence). In DNA form, the CDR3 reads TGTGCCAGCAGCTCCTTACAGGGATCGAACACCGGGGAGCTGTTTTTT. This encodes CASSSLQGSNTGELFF. Combining the CDR3 with reference TRBV7-9 and TRBJ2-2 gives the whole variable domain DTGVSQNPRHKITKRGQNVTFRCDPISEHNRLYWYRQTLGQGPEFLTYFQNEAQLEKSRLLSDRFSAERPKGSFSTLEIQRTEQGDSAMYLCASSSLQGSNTGELFFGEGSRLTVL.

The chain is built from TRBV7-9 and TRBJ2-7; 8 bases are a match to TRBD1. V shed 5 bases and J 4 bases; nucleotides not matched to a gene: 10. CDR3 length: 15 residues. Per germline, CDR1 SEHNR and CDR2 FQNEAQ (reference sequence). The CDR3 DNA reads as TGTGCCAGCAGCCTAATTCCACAGGGGGATTACGAGCAGTACTTC. Translated: CASSLIPQGDYEQYF.

This sequence joins TRBV27 and TRBJ2-7, with D tentatively TRBD2 (6 bases). Trimming took off 1 base at V and 4 bases at J, with 14 bases between the two ends. Looked up from germline, CDR1 is MNHEY and CDR2 is SMNVEV (reference sequence). The CDR3 consists of 15 residues. CDR3 DNA: TGTGCCAGCAGTTTATGGGCAGGGAGGACGTACGAGCAGTACTTC. Its translation: CASSLWAGRTYEQYF.

DNA for the CDR3: TGTGCCAGCAGCAACAGGGGAGGTAACACTGAAGCTTTCTTT. Translating it yields CASSNRGGNTEAFF. The genes are TRBV27 and TRBJ1-1, with 7 bases fitting TRBD1. Unmatched junction bases numbered 6, after V lost 6 bases and J lost 2 bases. Germline V gene lookup returns CDR1 MNHEY and CDR2 SMNVEV (reference sequence). CDR3 size: 14 residues.

The chain combines TRBV5-4 with TRBJ2-1; D gene uncertain. V lost 0 bases and J 4 bases, leaving 11 bases between the germline ends. CDR1 and CDR2 (germline): SGHNT, YYREEE (reference sequence). The CDR3 is 15 residues long. CDR3 nucleotides: TGTGCCAGCAGCTTGGATCGTGTCCAGTACAATGAGCAGTTCTTC. Translated, it gives CASSLDRVQYNEQFF.

The chain is built from TRBV5-3 and TRBJ2-2, with 8 bases lining up with TRBD1. TRBV5-3 is an open reading frame whose function is uncertain. V shed 4 bases and J 4 bases; nucleotides not matched to a gene: 12. This CDR3 spans 17 amino acids. CDR3 bases: TGTGCCAGAAGCCCTGGACAGGGCTTAAAGTCCACCGGGGAGCTGTTTTTT. It specifies CARSPGQGLKSTGELFF.

The rearrangement joins TRBV2 to TRBJ1-2, with D maybe TRBD1 (5 bases). Germline V gene sequence: CDR1 SNHLY, CDR2 FYNNEI. The CDR3 length is 14 residues. V was clipped by 0 bases and J by 5 bases, with 10 bases between them. CDR3 sequence reads: CASSEAFRVYGYTF. The CDR3 DNA follows: TGTGCCAGCAGTGAAGCCTTCAGGGTGTATGGCTACACCTTC.

The chain combines TRBV25-1 with TRBJ2-1; no definite D call. Trimming removed 5 bases at V and 4 bases at J, with 12 bases between. This CDR3 contains 14 residues. Germline lookup yields CDR1 MGHDK and CDR2 SYGVNS. The CDR3 sequence is CASSWYGKYNEQFF. Here the CDR3 DNA reads TGTGCCAGCAGTTGGTATGGGAAATACAATGAGCAGTTCTTC. The full variable domain, its missing parts supplied by reference TRBV25-1 and TRBJ2-1, is EADIYQTPRYLVIGTGKKITLECSQTMGHDKMYWYQQDPGMELHLIHYSYGVNSTEKGDLSSESTVSRIRTEHFPLTLESARPSHTSQYLCASSWYGKYNEQFFGPGTRLTVL.

J is TRBJ1-3 and V is TRBV19; no clear D. Trimming removed 4 bases from V and 4 bases from J, with 14 bases in between. CDR1 and CDR2 from the germline V gene are LNHDA and SQIVND (reference sequence). The CDR3 length is 15 residues. The CDR3 sequence: CASSKWQTTGNTIYF. CDR3 nucleotide sequence: TGTGCCAGTAGTAAATGGCAGACGACGGGAAACACCATATATTTT.

The V gene is TRBV15, the J gene TRBJ2-2; the D is unclear. Trimming took off 2 bases at V and 2 bases at J, with 6 bases between the two ends. The V gene's germline CDR1 is LNHNV and CDR2 YYDKDF (reference sequence). The CDR3 runs 14 residues. The CDR3 reads CATSRSANTGELFF. The CDR3 DNA follows: TGTGCCACCAGCAGATCCGCCAACACCGGGGAGCTGTTTTTT.

The chain is built from TRBV2 and TRBJ2-1; D is unresolved. Germline values: CDR1 SNHLY, CDR2 FYNNEI. The V end was cut by 3 bases, the J end by 0 bases, with 15 bases between. The CDR3 length is 17 residues. In DNA form, the CDR3 reads TGTGCCAGCAGTGACGAGTCCCAAAGAGTCTCCTACAATGAGCAGTTCTTC. It encodes CASSDESQRVSYNEQFF.

The V call is TRBV7-9, the J call TRBJ1-2; D may be TRBD1 (5 bases). Germline CDR1 is SEHNR and CDR2 is FQNEAQ (reference sequence). The CDR3 totals 16 residues. Trimming left V 5 bases short and J 5 bases short, with 21 bases between. The CDR3 coding sequence is TGTGCCAGCAGCCACCCGCCCCAGGGCCCGGGGTATGGCTACACCTTC. Protein: CASSHPPQGPGYGYTF.

This rearrangement joins TRBV19 to TRBJ2-5; 9 positions match TRBD2. The length of the CDR3 is 15 residues. Germline CDR1 and CDR2: LNHDA and SQIVND (reference sequence). V shed 6 bases, J shed 2 bases, and the junction held 7 bases outside the gene matches. The CDR3 loop is CASRKLAGTQETQYF. CDR3 nucleotide sequence: TGTGCCAGTAGGAAGCTAGCGGGGACTCAAGAGACCCAGTACTTC.